Shown below are 21 T cell receptor beta chains from a single sample sequenced in a study of blood T cell repertoires in COVID-19. Generated by immunoSEQ multiplex PCR, the TCRdb table keeps only in-frame clones and is missing some. Of approximately 100,000 clones in the sample, 70% to 90% were seen once. The sequenced sample consisted of peripheral blood. These receptors came from a woman between 55 and 75 years old with acute or convalescent COVID-19.

The J gene is TRBJ2-1, the V gene TRBV5-4; TRBD1 aligns across 8 bases. Per germline, CDR1 SGHNT and CDR2 YYREEE (reference sequence). V shed 0 bases, J shed 7 bases, and the junction held 6 bases outside the gene matches. CDR3 length: 15 amino acids. The CDR3 DNA reads TGTGCCAGCAGCTTGGCAGGGGGCTTAGGTAATGAGCAGTTCTTC. This sequence encodes CASSLAGGLGNEQFF. The full variable domain, with the rest looked up from reference TRBV5-4 and TRBJ2-1, is ETGVTQSPTHLIKTRGQQVTLRCSSQSGHNTVSWYQQALGQGPQFIFQYYREEENGRGNFPPRFSGLQFPNYSSELNVNALELDDSALYLCASSLAGGLGNEQFFGPGTRLTVL.

CDR3 DNA sequence: TGCGCCAGCAGCGCCGCGGGGAGCTCCTACAATGAGCAGTTCTTC. Protein product: CASSAAGSSYNEQFF. J is TRBJ2-1 and V is TRBV5-1; weak D call: TRBD2 (6 bases). Germline V gene lookup returns CDR1 SGHRS and CDR2 YFSETQ. Trimming left V 4 bases short and J 0 bases short, with 11 bases between. The CDR3 runs 15 residues.

CDR3 loop: CASSQTDGQDYGYTF. In nucleotides, the CDR3 is TGCGCCAGCAGCCAGACAGACGGCCAGGACTATGGCTACACCTTC. This rearrangement joins TRBV4-1 to TRBJ1-2, with a tentative D call TRBD1 (5 bases). Germline CDR1 is MGHRA and CDR2 is YSYEKL. The V end lost 3 bases, the J end lost 3 bases, and 14 bases lay between the germline ends. The CDR3 loop spans 15 amino acids.

The chain links TRBV30 to TRBJ1-5; TRBD1 agrees at 9 bases. Germline loops: CDR1 GTSNPN, CDR2 SVGIG (reference sequence). Trimming took 0 bases from V and 7 from J; bases not matched to a gene: 10. CDR3 length equals 16 residues. DNA of the CDR3: TGTGCCTGGAGTGTACCCGTCACAGGGGGCGAACAGCCCCAGCATTTT. It codes for CAWSVPVTGGEQPQHF. Full variable domain (remainder filled in from reference TRBV30 and TRBJ1-5): SQTIHQWPATLVQPVGSPLSLECTVEGTSNPNLYWYRQAAGRGLQLLFYSVGIGQISSEVPQNLSASRPQDRQFILSSKKLLLSDSGFYLCAWSVPVTGGEQPQHFGDGTRLSIL.

This clone was observed a handful of times. The rearrangement uses TRBV7-8 and TRBJ1-6; a weak D match, TRBD1 (6 bases). Germline CDR1 and CDR2: SGHVS and FQNEAQ. There are 13 residues in the CDR3. V was pared by 5 bases and J by 13 bases, with 15 bases between. In nucleotides, the CDR3 is TGTGCCAGCAGCCCCGGACAGTGGAATCCCCTCCACTTT. The encoded protein is CASSPGQWNPLHF.

This chain uses TRBV7-9 with TRBJ2-7, with D possibly TRBD1 on 5 matching bases. From germline, CDR1 is SEHNR and CDR2 FQNEAQ (reference sequence). The length of the CDR3 is 15 residues. The V end was cut by 5 bases, the J end by 2 bases, with 16 bases between. Here the CDR3 reads CASSQATEATYEQYF. The CDR3, as DNA: TGTGCCAGCAGCCAGGCGACAGAAGCAACCTACGAGCAGTACTTC.

The chain combines TRBV24-1 with TRBJ2-5, with TRBD1 matching 9 bases. The CDR3 contains 16 residues. The V and J ends lost 6 bases and 0 bases, in that order; junction bases with no gene match: 7. Germline V CDR1 and CDR2: KGHDR, SFDVKD. CDR3 amino acids: CATSHHGTGHQETQYF. CDR3 in DNA: TGTGCCACCAGTCACCACGGGACAGGGCACCAAGAGACCCAGTACTTC.

The rearrangement links TRBV24-1 to TRBJ2-3; D is perhaps TRBD1 (6 bases). The CDR3 is 15 amino acids. V dropped 9 bases and J dropped 2 bases, with 17 bases sitting between them. Germline V lookup: CDR1 KGHDR, CDR2 SFDVKD. CDR3 sequence: CATAPGTLDTDTQYF. CDR3 DNA: TGTGCCACCGCACCAGGGACACTAGACACAGATACGCAGTATTTT.

V gene TRBV5-1 combines with J gene TRBJ2-7; D is perhaps TRBD1 (6 bases). Germline assignment: CDR1 SGHRS and CDR2 YFSETQ. Trimming took 1 base from V and 5 from J, leaving 16 bases between them. This CDR3 comprises 15 residues. For the CDR3, the DNA is TGCGCCAGCAGCTTGTATGAGACAGGCGGCGACGAGCAGTACTTC. It yields the protein CASSLYETGGDEQYF.

The CDR3 loop is CASSLTSVYNEQFF. The CDR3 nucleotides are TGTGCCAGCAGCTTGACTAGCGTGTACAATGAGCAGTTCTTC. The chain employs TRBV7-2 and TRBJ2-1; 8 nucleotides agree with TRBD2. The germline V gene encodes CDR1 SGHTA and CDR2 FQGNSA. The CDR3 loop spans 14 amino acids. The trim removed 3 bases at V and 4 bases at J, leaving 2 bases unmatched.

The chain is built from TRBV2 and TRBJ2-2, with a weak D call TRBD1 (5 bases). Trimming left V 4 bases short and J 6 bases short, with 9 bases between. The CDR3 totals 13 residues. Germline V gene data show CDR1 as SNHLY and CDR2 as FYNNEI. The CDR3 region is CASSVVTAGELFF. The CDR3 DNA follows: TGTGCCAGCAGTGTAGTGACAGCCGGGGAGCTGTTTTTT.

The chain links TRBV19 to TRBJ2-1; 9 bases line up with TRBD2. V gave up 5 bases and J gave up 6 bases; unmatched junction bases: 14. The germline gives CDR1 LNHDA, CDR2 SQIVND (reference sequence). The CDR3 is made up of 17 amino acids. The CDR3 sequence is CASSPSGGAGGFNEQFF. In nucleotides, the CDR3 is TGTGCCAGTAGTCCATCTGGGGGAGCGGGAGGCTTCAATGAGCAGTTCTTC.

This clone was seen only once. The chain couples TRBV3-1 (or the pseudogene TRBV3-2) to TRBJ2-1; 10 positions match TRBD2. After removal of 8 bases from V and 0 bases from J, the junction contained 7 bases not matched to a gene. Germline CDR1 reads LGHDT; CDR2 reads YNNKEL (reference sequence). The CDR3 runs 16 residues. In DNA form, the CDR3 reads TGTGCCAGCGCCCATAGCGGGGGGTTCTCCTACAATGAGCAGTTCTTC. It yields the protein CASAHSGGFSYNEQFF.

The chain recombines TRBV12-2 with TRBJ2-7; the tabulated D call, TRBD2, remains unverified against the DNA. TRBV12-2 is labeled a pseudogene. The CDR3 is 14 amino acids. CDR3 sequence: CASRLELRGSGEYF. The CDR3 DNA follows: TGTGCAAGTCGCTTAGAACTCCGAGGGTCGGGGGAGTACTTC.

At least ten counts were recorded for this clone. This chain links TRBV19 with TRBJ1-5; the D is unclear. Trimming left V 7 bases short and J 5 bases short, with 18 bases between. The CDR3 length is 15 residues. Germline V gives CDR1 LNHDA, CDR2 SQIVND (reference sequence). The CDR3 coding sequence is TGTGCCAGTAACTCTATAGATGGGAGAGATCAGCCCCAGCATTTT. As protein: CASNSIDGRDQPQHF.

CDR3 sequence: CASSTRGGLLYEQYF. CDR3 coding DNA: TGTGCCAGCAGCACCCGCGGGGGACTCCTTTACGAGCAGTACTTC. This chain uses TRBV9 with TRBJ2-7; 7 bases align to TRBD2. The CDR3 is made up of 15 amino acids. The trim removed 4 bases at V and 4 bases at J, leaving 11 bases unmatched. CDR1 SGDLS and CDR2 YYNGEE come from the germline V gene.

The chain couples TRBV11-3 to TRBJ2-3; 8 nucleotides line up with TRBD1. The V segment lost 1 base and the J segment 4 bases; nucleotides outside the gene matches: 1. This CDR3 is built from 14 residues. Germline V gene lookup returns CDR1 SGHNT and CDR2 YENEEA. The CDR3 spells CASSLGRGPDTQYF. CDR3 in DNA: TGTGCCAGCAGCTTAGGCAGGGGGCCAGATACGCAGTATTTT.

The V gene is TRBV30, the J gene TRBJ2-7; 7 bases agree with TRBD2. V lost 2 bases and J lost 0; bases outside the gene matches: 13. This CDR3 spans 17 amino acids. The germline V gene encodes CDR1 GTSNPN and CDR2 SVGIG (reference sequence). The CDR3 DNA reads as TGTGCCTGGAGTCCGGGCGGGAGCGGGATGTCCTCCTACGAGCAGTACTTC. Translation gives CAWSPGGSGMSSYEQYF.

The chain combines TRBV10-2 with TRBJ2-1, with D unresolved. CDR1 and CDR2 from the germline V gene are WSHSY and SAAADI. The V end was cut by 2 bases, the J end by 8 bases, with 4 bases between. CDR3 length: 11 residues. CDR3: CASSELDEQFF. In nucleotides, the CDR3 is TGCGCCAGCAGTGAGCTTGATGAGCAGTTCTTC.

DNA for the CDR3: TGTGCCAGCAGTTTGTGGGGCTTAGTCAATGAGCAGTTCTTC. It encodes CASSLWGLVNEQFF. The chain employs TRBV27 and TRBJ2-1; D is possibly TRBD1 (5 bases). Germline V gene data show CDR1 as MNHEY and CDR2 as SMNVEV (reference sequence). V lost 3 bases to trimming and J lost 6 bases, with 12 bases between them. This CDR3 comprises 14 residues.

The chain recombines TRBV7-9 with TRBJ1-6; tentative D call: TRBD1 (6 bases). The germline V gene has CDR1 SEHNR and CDR2 FQNEAQ (reference sequence). The V end was cut by 9 bases, the J end by 7 bases, with 19 bases between. The CDR3 runs 15 residues. The CDR3 DNA reads TGTGCCAGTAGGACAGAGGGTTCCATCAATTCACCCCTCCACTTT. It encodes CASRTEGSINSPLHF.